A selection of T cell receptor beta chains follows, all from one sample in a study of graft-versus-host responses after intestinal transplantation. Assay: immunoSEQ multiplex PCR; the TCRdb copy retains only in-frame clones and omits some. The data hold 39,000 or so clones, with more than 85% observed a single time. Their specific antigens are unknown. The sequencing here drew on unstimulated CD8+ T cells sorted from spleen or lymph node cells, taken before transplant. These receptor sequences come from a human donor who was the organ donor for an intestinal transplant. Each CDR3 is given with its conserved first and last residue. Fields, in order: V gene, J gene, D gene, clone size, CDR3 protein, CDR3 DNA. A D gene is named only where the DNA matches it firmly. The size of a clone is reported for some rows only, either as once, few or many, or as a class for expanded clones.

v_gene: TRBV27
j_gene: TRBJ1-3
d_gene: NA
abundance: NA
CDR3aa: CASRDSTNSGNTIYF
CDR3nt: TGTGCCAGCAGGGATTCAACCAACTCTGGAAACACCATATATTTT

v_gene: TRBV7-9
j_gene: TRBJ2-3
d_gene: TRBD2
abundance: NA
CDR3aa: CASSPQPLATDTQYF
CDR3nt: TGTGCCAGCAGCCCCCAACCACTAGCGACAGATACGCAGTATTTT

v_gene: TRBV27
j_gene: TRBJ2-1
d_gene: TRBD2
abundance: once
CDR3aa: CASSLLAGGGEQFF
CDR3nt: TGTGCCAGCAGTTTGCTAGCGGGAGGAGGTGAGCAGTTCTTC

v_gene: TRBV4-3
j_gene: TRBJ2-7
d_gene: NA
abundance: few
CDR3aa: CATKLGYEQYF
CDR3nt: TGCGCCACTAAACTTGGCTACGAGCAGTACTTC

v_gene: TRBV7-8
j_gene: TRBJ1-1
d_gene: NA
abundance: NA
CDR3aa: CASSLKGGPMNTEAFF
CDR3nt: TGTGCCAGCAGCTTAAAGGGGGGACCCATGAACACTGAAGCTTTCTTT

v_gene: TRBV19
j_gene: TRBJ2-1
d_gene: TRBD2
abundance: NA
CDR3aa: CASSILAGRNEQFF
CDR3nt: TGTGCCAGTAGTATTCTAGCGGGTAGAAATGAGCAGTTCTTC

v_gene: TRBV10-3
j_gene: TRBJ2-2
d_gene: NA
abundance: NA
CDR3aa: CAISESPDRPNTGELFF
CDR3nt: TGTGCCATCAGTGAGTCCCCAGACAGGCCGAACACCGGGGAGCTGTTTTTT

v_gene: TRBV4-1
j_gene: TRBJ1-2
d_gene: TRBD1
abundance: NA
CDR3aa: CASSQDGTGGYGYTF
CDR3nt: TGCGCCAGCAGCCAAGATGGGACAGGGGGATACGGCTACACCTTC

v_gene: TRBV27
j_gene: TRBJ2-7
d_gene: TRBD2
abundance: NA
CDR3aa: CASSSAGVSSYEQYF
CDR3nt: TGTGCCAGCAGTTCAGCGGGAGTAAGCTCCTACGAGCAGTACTTC

v_gene: TRBV4-1
j_gene: TRBJ2-7
d_gene: NA
abundance: once
CDR3aa: CASSQVVSGAYEQYF
CDR3nt: TGCGCCAGCAGCCAAGTAGTTTCGGGGGCCTACGAGCAGTACTTC

v_gene: TRBV4-2
j_gene: TRBJ2-3
d_gene: TRBD2
abundance: NA
CDR3aa: CASRGLGGTGDTQYF
CDR3nt: TGTGCCAGCAGGGGGCTGGGGGGGACCGGGGATACGCAGTATTTT

v_gene: TRBV4-2
j_gene: TRBJ1-5
d_gene: NA
abundance: once
CDR3aa: CASSPPGTNQPQHF
CDR3nt: TGTGCCAGCAGCCCCCCCGGGACTAATCAGCCCCAGCATTTT

v_gene: TRBV4-1
j_gene: TRBJ2-3
d_gene: TRBD1
abundance: NA
CDR3aa: CASRGGRADTQYF
CDR3nt: TGCGCCAGCAGAGGGGGCCGGGCAGATACGCAGTATTTT

v_gene: TRBV6-5
j_gene: TRBJ2-7
d_gene: NA
abundance: NA
CDR3aa: CASSVRTPYEQYF
CDR3nt: TGTGCCAGCAGTGTCAGGACCCCCTACGAGCAGTACTTC

v_gene: TRBV15
j_gene: TRBJ2-3
d_gene: NA
abundance: NA
CDR3aa: CATSRERDTQYF
CDR3nt: TGTGCCACCAGCAGAGAGCGGGATACGCAGTATTTT

v_gene: TRBV6-1
j_gene: TRBJ2-5
d_gene: NA
abundance: NA
CDR3aa: CASSVGVYRDQETQYF
CDR3nt: TGTGCCAGCAGTGTGGGGGTTTACCGCGACCAAGAGACCCAGTACTTC

v_gene: TRBV7-2
j_gene: TRBJ2-5
d_gene: NA
abundance: NA
CDR3aa: CASSAQGETQYF
CDR3nt: TGTGCCAGCAGCGCACAGGGAGAGACCCAGTACTTC

v_gene: TRBV29-1
j_gene: TRBJ1-2
d_gene: NA
abundance: NA
CDR3aa: CSVEQALYGYTF
CDR3nt: TGCAGCGTTGAACAGGCCCTCTATGGCTACACCTTC

v_gene: TRBV10-3
j_gene: TRBJ2-7
d_gene: NA
abundance: NA
CDR3aa: CAIRRDVSSYEQYF
CDR3nt: TGTGCCATCCGCCGGGACGTGAGCTCCTACGAGCAGTACTTC

v_gene: TRBV27
j_gene: TRBJ2-7
d_gene: NA
abundance: NA
CDR3aa: CASARTTVYEQYF
CDR3nt: TGTGCCAGCGCACGCACGACTGTCTACGAGCAGTACTTC

v_gene: TRBV30
j_gene: TRBJ2-1
d_gene: NA
abundance: once
CDR3aa: CAQYRGNEQFF
CDR3nt: TGTGCCCAGTATAGGGGCAATGAGCAGTTCTTC

v_gene: TRBV4-2
j_gene: TRBJ2-3
d_gene: NA
abundance: NA
CDR3aa: CASSQDRYTQYF
CDR3nt: TGTGCCAGCAGCCAAGATAGGTATACGCAGTATTTT

v_gene: TRBV14
j_gene: TRBJ1-2
d_gene: NA
abundance: NA
CDR3aa: CASSPHPGGGYTF
CDR3nt: TGTGCCAGCAGCCCCCACCCGGGAGGTGGCTACACCTTC

v_gene: TRBV6-6
j_gene: TRBJ2-1
d_gene: NA
abundance: NA
CDR3aa: CATFRKGDGNEQFF
CDR3nt: TGTGCCACCTTCCGTAAGGGGGACGGCAATGAGCAGTTCTTC

v_gene: TRBV19
j_gene: TRBJ1-5
d_gene: NA
abundance: NA
CDR3aa: CASSKQCKPQHF
CDR3nt: TGTGCCAGTAGTAAACAATGTAAGCCCCAGCATTTT

v_gene: TRBV6-5
j_gene: TRBJ2-7
d_gene: NA
abundance: NA
CDR3aa: CASSYSGFTYEQYF
CDR3nt: TGTGCCAGCAGTTACTCAGGGTTTACCTACGAGCAGTACTTC

v_gene: TRBV4-3
j_gene: TRBJ2-3
d_gene: NA
abundance: NA
CDR3aa: CASSPIGGGRHTDTQYF
CDR3nt: TGCGCCAGCAGCCCAATAGGGGGCGGGAGACACACAGATACGCAGTATTTT

v_gene: TRBV6-1
j_gene: TRBJ1-1
d_gene: NA
abundance: NA
CDR3aa: CASSDRSLYTEAFF
CDR3nt: TGTGCCAGCAGTGACCGGAGCCTTTACACTGAAGCTTTCTTT

v_gene: TRBV19
j_gene: TRBJ1-2
d_gene: TRBD1
abundance: NA
CDR3aa: CASTAGQGAHYGYTF
CDR3nt: TGTGCCAGTACCGCGGGACAGGGGGCTCACTATGGCTACACCTTC

v_gene: TRBV15
j_gene: TRBJ1-4
d_gene: NA
abundance: NA
CDR3aa: CATSRNRDTINEKLFF
CDR3nt: TGTGCCACCAGCCGGAACCGGGACACCATTAATGAAAAACTGTTTTTT

v_gene: TRBV14
j_gene: TRBJ1-1
d_gene: NA
abundance: NA
CDR3aa: CASSPTGNTEAFF
CDR3nt: TGTGCCAGCAGCCCGACGGGGAACACTGAAGCTTTCTTT

v_gene: TRBV6-5
j_gene: TRBJ1-1
d_gene: TRBD1
abundance: NA
CDR3aa: CASRETGPTEAFF
CDR3nt: TGTGCCAGCAGGGAGACAGGGCCCACTGAAGCTTTCTTT

v_gene: TRBV29-1
j_gene: TRBJ2-7
d_gene: NA
abundance: NA
CDR3aa: CSVDEDGSSYEQYF
CDR3nt: TGCAGCGTTGACGAGGACGGAAGCTCCTACGAGCAGTACTTC

v_gene: TRBV27
j_gene: TRBJ2-7
d_gene: NA
abundance: NA
CDR3aa: CASSLGFSVTYEQYF
CDR3nt: TGTGCCAGCAGTTTAGGGTTTAGCGTTACCTACGAGCAGTACTTC

v_gene: TRBV7-6
j_gene: TRBJ2-1
d_gene: TRBD2
abundance: NA
CDR3aa: CASSSSAGGSYNEQFF
CDR3nt: TGTGCCAGCAGCTCCAGTGCGGGAGGATCCTACAATGAGCAGTTCTTC

v_gene: TRBV9
j_gene: TRBJ1-2
d_gene: NA
abundance: NA
CDR3aa: CASSVDTSRGAHGYTF
CDR3nt: TGTGCCAGCAGCGTAGATACGAGCAGAGGAGCCCATGGCTACACCTTC

v_gene: TRBV7-2
j_gene: TRBJ2-5
d_gene: TRBD2
abundance: NA
CDR3aa: CASSLNSGRFQETQYF
CDR3nt: TGTGCCAGCAGCTTAAACAGCGGGAGGTTCCAAGAGACCCAGTACTTC

v_gene: TRBV9
j_gene: TRBJ2-1
d_gene: NA
abundance: NA
CDR3aa: CASSVVLTEAYNEQFF
CDR3nt: TGTGCCAGCAGCGTAGTACTAACGGAAGCCTACAATGAGCAGTTCTTC

v_gene: TRBV5-4
j_gene: TRBJ1-1
d_gene: NA
abundance: NA
CDR3aa: CASSLWGNTEAFF
CDR3nt: TGTGCCAGCAGCTTGTGGGGGAACACTGAAGCTTTCTTT

v_gene: TRBV27
j_gene: TRBJ2-6
d_gene: TRBD1
abundance: NA
CDR3aa: CASSLTGWRSGANVLTF
CDR3nt: TGTGCCAGCAGTTTGACAGGGTGGCGCTCTGGGGCCAACGTCCTGACTTTC

v_gene: TRBV7-7
j_gene: TRBJ2-7
d_gene: NA
abundance: few
CDR3aa: CASSLDSSSYEQYF
CDR3nt: TGTGCCAGCAGCTTAGACTCTTCCTCCTACGAGCAGTACTTC

v_gene: TRBV30
j_gene: TRBJ2-7
d_gene: TRBD1
abundance: few
CDR3aa: CAWSGTGPEQYF
CDR3nt: TGTGCCTGGAGTGGGACAGGGCCCGAGCAGTACTTC

v_gene: TRBV28
j_gene: TRBJ1-4
d_gene: TRBD1
abundance: NA
CDR3aa: CASNNRGPIKEKLFF
CDR3nt: TGTGCCAGCAATAACAGGGGCCCCATCAAAGAAAAACTGTTTTTT